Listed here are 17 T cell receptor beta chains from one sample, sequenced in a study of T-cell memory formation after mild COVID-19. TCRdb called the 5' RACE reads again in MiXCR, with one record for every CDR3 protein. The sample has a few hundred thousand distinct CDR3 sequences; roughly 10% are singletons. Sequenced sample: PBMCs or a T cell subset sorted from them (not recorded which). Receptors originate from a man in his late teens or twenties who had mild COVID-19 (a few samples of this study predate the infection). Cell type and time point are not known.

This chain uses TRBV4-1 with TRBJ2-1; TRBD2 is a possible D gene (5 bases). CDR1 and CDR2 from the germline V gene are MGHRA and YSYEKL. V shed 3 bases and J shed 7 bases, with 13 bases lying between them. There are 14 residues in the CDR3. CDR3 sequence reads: CASSHLGAMNEQFF. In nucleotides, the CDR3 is TGCGCCAGCAGCCATTTGGGAGCTATGAATGAGCAGTTCTTC.

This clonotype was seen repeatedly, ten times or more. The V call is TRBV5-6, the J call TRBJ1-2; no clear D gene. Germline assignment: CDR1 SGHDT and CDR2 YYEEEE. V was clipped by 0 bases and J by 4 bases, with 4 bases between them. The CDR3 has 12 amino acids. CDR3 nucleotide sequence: TGTGCCAGCAGCTTGGCTTCCTATGGCTACACCTTC. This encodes CASSLASYGYTF.

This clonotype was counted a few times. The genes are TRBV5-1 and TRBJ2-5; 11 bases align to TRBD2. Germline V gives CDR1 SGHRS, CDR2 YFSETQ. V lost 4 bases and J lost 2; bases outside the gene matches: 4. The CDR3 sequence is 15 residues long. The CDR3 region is CASSTGTSGQETQYF. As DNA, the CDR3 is TGCGCCAGCAGCACGGGGACTAGCGGACAAGAGACCCAGTACTTC.

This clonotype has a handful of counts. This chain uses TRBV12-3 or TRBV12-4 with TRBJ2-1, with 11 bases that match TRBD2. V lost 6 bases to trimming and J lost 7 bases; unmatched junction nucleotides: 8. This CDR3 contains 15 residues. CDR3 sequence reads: CASRSRASGGNEQFF. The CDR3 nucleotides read TGTGCCAGCAGAAGTCGGGCTAGCGGGGGGAATGAGCAGTTCTTC.

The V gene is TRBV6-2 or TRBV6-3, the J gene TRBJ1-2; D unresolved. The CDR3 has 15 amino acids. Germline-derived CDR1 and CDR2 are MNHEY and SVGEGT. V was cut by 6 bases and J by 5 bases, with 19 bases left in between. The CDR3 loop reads CASSLRAPKGYGYTF. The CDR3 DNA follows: TGTGCCAGCAGCCTTCGGGCTCCGAAAGGGTATGGCTACACCTTC.

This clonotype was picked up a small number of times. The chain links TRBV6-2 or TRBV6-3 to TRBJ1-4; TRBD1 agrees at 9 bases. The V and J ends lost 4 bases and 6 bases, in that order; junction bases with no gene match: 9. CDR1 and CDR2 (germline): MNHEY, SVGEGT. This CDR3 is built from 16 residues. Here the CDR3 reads CASSSPAGDRDEKLFF. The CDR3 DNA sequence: TGTGCCAGCAGTTCGCCGGCGGGGGACAGGGATGAAAAACTGTTTTTT.

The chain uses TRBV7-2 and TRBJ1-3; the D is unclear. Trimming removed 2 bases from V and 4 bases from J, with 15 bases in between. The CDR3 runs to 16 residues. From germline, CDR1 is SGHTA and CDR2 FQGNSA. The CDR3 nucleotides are TGTGCCAGCAGCTTATTAGCGGGTGCTGTAGGAAACACCATATATTTT. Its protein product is CASSLLAGAVGNTIYF.

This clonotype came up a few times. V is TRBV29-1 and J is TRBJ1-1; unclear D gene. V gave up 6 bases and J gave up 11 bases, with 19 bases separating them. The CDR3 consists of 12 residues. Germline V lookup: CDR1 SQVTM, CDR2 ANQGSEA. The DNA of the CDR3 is TGCAGCGTCAGAGAAGGGTCCCCCGGGGCTTTCTTT. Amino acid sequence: CSVREGSPGAFF.

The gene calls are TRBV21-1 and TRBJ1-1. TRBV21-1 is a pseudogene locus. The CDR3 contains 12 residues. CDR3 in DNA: TGTGCCAGCAGCATTCGGAACACTGAAGCTTTCTTT. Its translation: CASSIRNTEAFF.

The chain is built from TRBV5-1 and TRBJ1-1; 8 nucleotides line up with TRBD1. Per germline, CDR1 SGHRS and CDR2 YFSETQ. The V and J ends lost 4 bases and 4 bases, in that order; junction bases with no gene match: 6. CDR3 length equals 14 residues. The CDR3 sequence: CASSQGAQGTEAFF. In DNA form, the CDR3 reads TGCGCCAGCAGCCAGGGGGCGCAAGGCACTGAAGCTTTCTTT.

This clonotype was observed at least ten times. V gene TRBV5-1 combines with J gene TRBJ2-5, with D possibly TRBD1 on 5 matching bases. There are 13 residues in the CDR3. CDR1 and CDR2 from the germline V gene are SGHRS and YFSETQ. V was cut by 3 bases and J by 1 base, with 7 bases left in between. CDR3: CASSWGSQETQYF. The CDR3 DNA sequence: TGCGCCAGCAGCTGGGGCAGCCAAGAGACCCAGTACTTC.

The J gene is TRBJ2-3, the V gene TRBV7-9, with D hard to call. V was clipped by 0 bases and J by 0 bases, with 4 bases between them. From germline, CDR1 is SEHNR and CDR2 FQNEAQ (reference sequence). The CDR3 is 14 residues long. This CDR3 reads CASSLALSTDTQYF. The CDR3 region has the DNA TGTGCCAGCAGCTTAGCTCTTAGCACAGATACGCAGTATTTT.

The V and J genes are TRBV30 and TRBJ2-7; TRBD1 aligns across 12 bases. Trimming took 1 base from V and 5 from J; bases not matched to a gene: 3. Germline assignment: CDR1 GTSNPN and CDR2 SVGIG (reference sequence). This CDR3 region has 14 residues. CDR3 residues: CAWSEGQGADEQYF. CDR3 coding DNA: TGTGCCTGGAGTGAGGGACAGGGGGCGGACGAGCAGTACTTC.

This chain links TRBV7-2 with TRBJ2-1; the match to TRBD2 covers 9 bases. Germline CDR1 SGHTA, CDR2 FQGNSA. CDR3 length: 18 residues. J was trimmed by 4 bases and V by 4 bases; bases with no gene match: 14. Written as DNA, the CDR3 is TGTGCCAGCAGCTCCGGGACTAGCCCAATTGCGGCATACAATGAGCAGTTCTTC. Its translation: CASSSGTSPIAAYNEQFF.

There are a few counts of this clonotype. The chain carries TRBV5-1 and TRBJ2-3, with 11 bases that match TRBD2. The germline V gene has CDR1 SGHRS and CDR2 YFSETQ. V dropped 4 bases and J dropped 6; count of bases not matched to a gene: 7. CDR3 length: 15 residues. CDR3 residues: CASSENTSGGDTQYF. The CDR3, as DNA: TGCGCCAGCAGCGAAAACACTAGCGGGGGTGATACGCAGTATTTT. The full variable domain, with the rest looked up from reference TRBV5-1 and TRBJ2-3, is KAGVTQTPRYLIKTRGQQVTLSCSPISGHRSVSWYQQTPGQGLQFLFEYFSETQRNKGNFPGRFSGRQFSNSRSEMNVSTLELGDSALYLCASSENTSGGDTQYFGPGTRLTVL.

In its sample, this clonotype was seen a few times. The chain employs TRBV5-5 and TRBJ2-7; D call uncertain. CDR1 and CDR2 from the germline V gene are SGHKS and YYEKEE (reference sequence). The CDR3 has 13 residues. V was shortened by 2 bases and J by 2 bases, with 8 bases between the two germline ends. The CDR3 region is CASSFGIAYEQYV. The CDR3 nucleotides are TGTGCCAGCAGCTTCGGCATTGCCTACGAGCAGTACGTC.

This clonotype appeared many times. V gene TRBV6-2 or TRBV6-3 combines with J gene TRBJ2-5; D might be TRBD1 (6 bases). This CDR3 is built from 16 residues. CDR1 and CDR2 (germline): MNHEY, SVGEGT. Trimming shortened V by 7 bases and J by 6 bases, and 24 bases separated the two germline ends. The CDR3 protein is CASTPVPDRHSKTQYF. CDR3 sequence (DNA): TGTGCCAGCACTCCTGTCCCCGACAGGCATAGTAAGACCCAGTACTTC.